The TCR beta chain under discussion was sequenced for a study of cytomegalovirus exposure and HLA in healthy donors. General study results and limits: In a later analysis, most CMV-associated TCR beta chains appeared HLA-restricted. Researchers counted 164 TCR beta chains as cytomegalovirus-associated. The study found most TCR sequences rare, yet found some public TCRs in many donors.

Both 60 Vbeta primers and 13 Jbeta primers went into the PCR. Some clones are missing from TCRdb's copy, which holds only in-frame ones; the method was immunoSEQ multiplex PCR. The data hold fewer than 95,000 clones, with 63% observed a single time. For this clone: Antigen specificity is unknown.

Trimming cost V 3 bases and J 9 bases; bases outside gene matches: 9. CDR1 and CDR2 from the germline V gene are LNHDA and SQIVND (reference sequence). CDR3 length: 14 amino acids. The rearrangement links TRBV19 to TRBJ2-7, with TRBD1 matching 9 bases. The TCR was taken from a woman under 40 in good health and CMV-seronegative. Sequenced: PBMCs. The CDR3 sequence is CASSMTGGTLGQYF. For the CDR3, the DNA is TGTGCCAGTAGTATGACAGGGGGTACACTGGGGCAGTACTTC.